Listed here are 14 T cell receptor beta chains from one sample, sequenced in a study of T cell changes during pregnancy in multiple sclerosis. Sequenced by immunoSEQ multiplex PCR; TCRdb stores in-frame clones only, minus some. The table has under 60,000 clones, roughly 93% seen once. Sequencing used CD4+ T cells from peripheral blood mononuclear cells, obtained in the second trimester of pregnancy. Receptors originate from a female donor in good health, enrolled as a control in a pregnancy study.

The chain has TRBV7-2 and TRBJ2-5; 8 nucleotides align to TRBD1. This CDR3 spans 17 amino acids. Germline values: CDR1 SGHTA, CDR2 FQGNSA. With 0 bases clipped from V and 1 base from J, the junction kept 7 bases outside the gene matches. The CDR3 region is CASSLADQGATQETQYF. DNA of the CDR3: TGTGCCAGCAGCTTAGCTGATCAGGGGGCAACCCAAGAGACCCAGTACTTC.

The rearrangement uses TRBV29-1 and TRBJ1-3, with D uncertain. This CDR3 comprises 15 residues. The ends were cut back, 2 bases at V and 2 bases at J, with 13 bases in the middle. Germline values: CDR1 SQVTM, CDR2 ANQGSEA. CDR3 coding DNA: TGCAGCGTTGAAACCGTCTCGGGAACTGGAAACACCATATATTTT. Translating gives CSVETVSGTGNTIYF.

V usage is TRBV5-1 and J usage is TRBJ1-1; TRBD1 agrees at 12 bases. J was trimmed by 6 bases and V by 5 bases; bases with no gene match: 8. The germline gives CDR1 SGHRS, CDR2 YFSETQ. The CDR3 sequence is 15 residues long. The DNA for the CDR3 is TGCGCCAGCAGTACGCCGGGACAGGGGGCCTCTGAAGCTTTCTTT. Translated, it gives CASSTPGQGASEAFF.

The genes are TRBV7-2 and TRBJ1-3; D is uncertain. This CDR3 contains 14 residues. From germline, CDR1 is SGHTA and CDR2 FQGNSA. Trimming removed 5 bases at V and 2 bases at J, with 10 bases between. The CDR3 region is CASSGVVTGNTIYF. The CDR3 nucleotides read TGTGCCAGCAGCGGAGTTGTTACTGGAAACACCATATATTTT.

The CDR3 spells CASSPGTFPSTDTQYF. DNA of the CDR3: TGTGCCAGTAGTCCAGGGACTTTCCCTAGCACAGATACGCAGTATTTT. The chain employs TRBV19 and TRBJ2-3, with D possibly TRBD2 on 6 matching bases. The CDR3 is 16 amino acids. Germline V CDR1 and CDR2: LNHDA, SQIVND (reference sequence). V dropped 5 bases and J dropped 0 bases, with 15 bases sitting between them. Combining the CDR3 with reference TRBV19 and TRBJ2-3 gives the whole variable domain DGGITQSPKYLFRKEGQNVTLSCEQNLNHDAMYWYRQDPGQGLRLIYYSQIVNDFQKGDIAEGYSVSREKKESFPLTVTSAQKNPTAFYLCASSPGTFPSTDTQYFGPGTRLTVL.

The rearrangement uses TRBV2 and TRBJ1-1; TRBD1 is a possible D gene (5 bases). Trimming shortened V by 2 bases and J by 4 bases, and 11 bases separated the two germline ends. The germline CDR1 and CDR2 sequences are SNHLY and FYNNEI. The CDR3 is made up of 14 amino acids. CDR3 in amino acids: CASSEQGIGTEAFF. CDR3 DNA sequence: TGTGCCAGCAGTGAACAGGGTATCGGCACTGAAGCTTTCTTT. Using reference TRBV2 and TRBJ1-1 for the parts outside the CDR3, the full variable domain is EPEVTQTPSHQVTQMGQEVILRCVPISNHLYFYWYRQILGQKVEFLVSFYNNEISEKSEIFDDQFSVERPDGSNFTLKIRSTKLEDSAMYFCASSEQGIGTEAFFGQGTRLTVV.

The chain uses TRBV7-2 and TRBJ2-1; the match to TRBD2 covers 14 bases. V lost 3 bases and J lost 0; bases outside the gene matches: 7. CDR3 length: 19 residues. Germline CDR1 is SGHTA and CDR2 is FQGNSA. CDR3 DNA: TGTGCCAGCAGCTTCGGACTAGCGGGGGGCCTCCTCTCCTACAATGAGCAGTTCTTC. Encoded protein: CASSFGLAGGLLSYNEQFF.

The chain uses TRBV27 and TRBJ2-7; D ambiguous. The CDR3 sequence is 13 residues long. V lost 3 bases and J 4 bases, leaving 10 bases between the germline ends. Germline loops: CDR1 MNHEY, CDR2 SMNVEV (reference sequence). CDR3 in DNA: TGTGCCAGCAGTTTCTCCGCAGGATACGAGCAGTACTTC. Amino acids: CASSFSAGYEQYF.

This chain connects TRBV5-6 to TRBJ1-5, with D uncertain. The germline CDR1 and CDR2 sequences are SGHDT and YYEEEE. Trimming removed 1 base from V and 1 base from J, with 12 bases in between. There are 16 residues in the CDR3. CDR3 sequence reads: CASSLRDRGSNQPQHF. The CDR3 DNA is TGTGCCAGCAGCTTGAGAGATAGAGGGAGCAATCAGCCCCAGCATTTT.

The chain carries TRBV5-6 and TRBJ1-4; no reliable D call. The V end lost 4 bases, the J end lost 0 bases, and 7 bases lay between the germline ends. The CDR3 is 14 residues long. The germline V gene encodes CDR1 SGHDT and CDR2 YYEEEE. The CDR3 loop is CASSIAATNEKLFF. CDR3 nucleotides: TGTGCCAGCAGCATCGCGGCAACTAATGAAAAACTGTTTTTT. Full variable domain (missing parts from reference TRBV5-6 and TRBJ1-4): DAGVTQSPTHLIKTRGQQVTLRCSPKSGHDTVSWYQQALGQGPQFIFQYYEEEERQRGNFPDRFSGHQFPNYSSELNVNALLLGDSALYLCASSIAATNEKLFFGSGTQLSVL.

This clone showed up just once. The V gene is TRBV7-3, the J gene TRBJ1-6; D uncertain. The CDR3 is made up of 14 amino acids. In germline, CDR1 is SGHTA, CDR2 FQGTGA. The germline V and J ends were trimmed by 1 base and 9 bases, with 10 bases remaining between them. CDR3 bases: TGTGCCAGCAGCTTAAAAGCGGAGACTTCACCCCTCCACTTT. It codes for CASSLKAETSPLHF.

The V call is TRBV18, the J call TRBJ1-6; TRBD1 is a possible D gene (6 bases). The CDR3 is made up of 16 amino acids. The ends were cut back, 2 bases at V and 7 bases at J, with 15 bases in the middle. Germline values: CDR1 KGHSH, CDR2 LQKENI. The CDR3: CASSPIRTGWNSPLHF. Written as DNA, the CDR3 is TGTGCCAGCTCACCAATCCGTACAGGGTGGAATTCACCCCTCCACTTT.

The rearrangement uses TRBV7-2 and TRBJ1-2; D uncertain. The CDR3 consists of 14 residues. CDR1 and CDR2 from the germline V gene are SGHTA and FQGNSA. Trimming shortened V by 3 bases and J by 8 bases, and 16 bases separated the two germline ends. This CDR3 is CASSFVEPSQGYTF. The CDR3 DNA sequence: TGTGCCAGCAGCTTTGTCGAGCCCTCCCAAGGCTACACCTTC.

In its sample, this clone was seen a few times. This chain links TRBV7-2 with TRBJ1-6; TRBD1 aligns across 7 bases. In germline, CDR1 is SGHTA, CDR2 FQGNSA. The CDR3 runs 15 residues. The J segment lost 7 bases and the V segment lost 1 base, leaving 4 bases of the junction unmatched. CDR3 protein: CASSLGGQPNSPLHF. For the CDR3, the DNA is TGTGCCAGCAGCTTAGGGGGACAGCCGAATTCACCCCTCCACTTT.